This entry lists 10 T cell receptor beta chains sequenced from one sample in a study of T cells in localized non-small cell lung cancer. Profiling relied on immunoSEQ multiplex PCR, and the TCRdb table lists in-frame clones only, not all of them. Counted here are 43,000 or so clones, about 91% occurring once; the ten biggest clones make up under 12%. The material sequenced was PBMCs, taken before any cancer treatment. The receptors derive from a woman aged 35 to 70 with stage II lung adenocarcinoma.

The chain recombines TRBV9 with TRBJ2-6; 9 bases are a match to TRBD1. This CDR3 comprises 21 residues. V shed 3 bases, J shed 0 bases, and the junction held 16 bases outside the gene matches. Germline lookup yields CDR1 SGDLS and CDR2 YYNGEE. The CDR3, as DNA: TGTGCCAGCAGCGCCACGGCTAGGGGGACAGGGTACCTCTCTGGGGCCAACGTCCTGACTTTC. This codes for CASSATARGTGYLSGANVLTF.

The CDR3 DNA reads TGTGCCAGTATTGGGGACAGGGGGAATGGCTACACCTTC. Translation: CASIGDRGNGYTF. This rearrangement joins TRBV19 to TRBJ1-2; TRBD1 aligns across 11 bases. This CDR3 region has 13 residues. V gave up 7 bases and J gave up 6 bases; unmatched junction bases: 4. Germline loops: CDR1 LNHDA, CDR2 SQIVND (reference sequence).

This clone was found a few times. This sample includes further DNA sequences coding for the same CDR3. The chain carries TRBV9 and TRBJ2-7, with a tentative D call TRBD2 (5 bases). The CDR3 has 13 amino acids. V was cut by 0 bases and J by 1 base, with 5 bases left in between. Germline V gene sequence: CDR1 SGDLS, CDR2 YYNGEE. This CDR3 is CASSVGGSYEQYF. As DNA, the CDR3 is TGTGCCAGCAGCGTAGGCGGGTCCTACGAGCAGTACTTC.

The chain couples TRBV7-2 to TRBJ2-1; 8 bases align to TRBD1. The J segment lost 0 bases and the V segment lost 5 bases, leaving 6 bases of the junction unmatched. The CDR3 covers 16 residues. Germline V gene data show CDR1 as SGHTA and CDR2 as FQGNSA. CDR3 DNA sequence: TGTGCCAGCAGCCCCCGACAGGGGAGCTCCTACAATGAGCAGTTCTTC. Protein: CASSPRQGSSYNEQFF.

This clone was detected only a few times. This rearrangement joins TRBV19 to TRBJ1-5; weak D call: TRBD1 (5 bases). The V gene's germline CDR1 is LNHDA and CDR2 SQIVND (reference sequence). The CDR3 runs 16 residues. The germline V and J ends were trimmed by 2 bases and 3 bases, with 14 bases remaining between them. CDR3 DNA: TGTGCCAGTAGTATATCCACTTCAGGGTTCAATCAGCCCCAGCATTTT. Amino acid sequence: CASSISTSGFNQPQHF.

Only one count was recorded for this clone. The V call is TRBV2, the J call TRBJ1-1; D may be TRBD1 (5 bases). Trimming removed 8 bases at V and 11 bases at J, with 18 bases between. This CDR3 spans 12 amino acids. The germline V gene has CDR1 SNHLY and CDR2 FYNNEI. Written as DNA, the CDR3 is TGTGCCAGCGGGAGGTTGGGGGTCGGGGCTTTCTTT. Protein sequence: CASGRLGVGAFF.

The rearrangement links TRBV7-4 to TRBJ2-1; TRBD2 is a possible D gene (7 bases). The length of the CDR3 is 19 residues. Germline lookup yields CDR1 SGHVT and CDR2 SQSDAQ. Trimming removed 0 bases from V and 6 bases from J, with 24 bases in between. The CDR3 bases are TGTGCCAGCAGCTTAGCGGGGCGGGGGCCCGGGAAGCCTACCAATGAGCAGTTCTTC. Translated, it gives CASSLAGRGPGKPTNEQFF.

The gene calls are TRBV10-1 and TRBJ1-1; perhaps TRBD1 as D (6 bases). The germline V gene encodes CDR1 WNHNN and CDR2 SYGVQD (reference sequence). Trimming took 3 bases from V and 0 from J, leaving 8 bases between them. The CDR3 totals 14 residues. The CDR3 region has the DNA TGCGCCAGCAGTGATGGGACACTGAACACTGAAGCTTTCTTT. Translation gives CASSDGTLNTEAFF.

This chain connects TRBV2 to TRBJ1-4; TRBD1 agrees at 8 bases. V shed 3 bases and J 9 bases; nucleotides not matched to a gene: 6. This CDR3 has 14 amino acids. Germline V lookup: CDR1 SNHLY, CDR2 FYNNEI. As DNA, the CDR3 is TGTGCCAGCAGTGAGAGAGGGACAGGAAAAAAACTGTTTTTT. Its translation: CASSERGTGKKLFF.

This clone has just one count. This rearrangement joins TRBV9 to TRBJ2-7, with 8 positions matching TRBD1. The CDR3 is 14 residues long. Per germline, CDR1 SGDLS and CDR2 YYNGEE. With 3 bases clipped from V and 3 bases from J, the junction kept 5 bases outside the gene matches. The CDR3, as DNA: TGTGCCAGCAGCGACACAGGACAGGGCTACGAGCAGTACTTC. This codes for CASSDTGQGYEQYF.